The sequence of this T cell receptor beta chain was determined in a study of blood T cells in healthy people across ages. Using a J-beta primer mix together with a sample-barcoded 5' primer, a second PCR was run for roughly 6 to 11 cycles. Individual samples furnished no less than 3 million CDR3-containing paired-end reads apiece. TCRdb called the 5' RACE reads again in MiXCR, with one record for every CDR3 protein. The data hold roughly 800,000 distinct CDR3 sequences, with roughly 64% observed a single time. Germline CDR1 is SGHDN and CDR2 is FVKESK. The CDR3 runs to 14 residues. V was trimmed by 0 bases and J by 11 bases, leaving 14 bases between them.

This TCR was sampled from a man between 25 and 39 years old in good health. The gene calls are TRBV14 and TRBJ2-1; D possibly matches TRBD1 or TRBD2 (6 bases each). The sample comprised blood. This chain's CDR3 is CASSQDTPRGQQFF. DNA for the CDR3: TGTGCCAGCAGCCAAGATACACCCCGGGGGCAGCAGTTCTTC.